These T cell receptor beta chains were read from a single sample in a study of blood T cells in healthy people across ages. In TCRdb, the 5' RACE reads were re-called with MiXCR into one record per CDR3 protein. The sample holds over 1,200,000 distinct CDR3 sequences, approximately 60% seen once. The specimen sequenced was blood. Receptors originate from a man between 18 and 35 years old in good health. Each CDR3 is given with its conserved first and last residue. A D gene is named only where the DNA matches it firmly. Where a row states a size, it is once, few, many or the class of an expanded clone; other rows omit it.

few	-	TRBJ2-5	TRBV6-5	CASSTGGLETQYF	TGTGCCAGCAGTACCGGGGGATTAGAGACCCAGTACTTC
-	-	TRBJ2-5	TRBV20-1	CSARDKGLGEQYF	TGCAGTGCTAGAGATAAAGGGCTGGGTGAGCAGTACTTC
-	-	TRBJ2-7	TRBV29-1	CSVERPGYYEQYF	TGCAGCGTTGAACGGCCGGGCTACTACGAGCAGTACTTC
few	TRBD1	TRBJ2-7	TRBV27	CASSPLTGAESEQYF	TGTGCCAGCAGTCCTTTGACAGGGGCGGAGTCCGAGCAGTACTTC
once	-	TRBJ1-2	TRBV27	CATAATYDAANYGYTF	TGTGCCACCGCGGCCACTTACGATGCAGCTAACTATGGCTACACCTTC
-	-	TRBJ2-1	TRBV4-1	CASSPLLTPNEQFF	TGCGCCAGCAGCCCCCTCCTGACCCCCAATGAGCAGTTCTTC
once	TRBD1	TRBJ1-1	TRBV12-3/TRBV12-4	CASSLRGLTGGNTEAFF	TGTGCCAGCAGTTTGAGAGGCTTAACAGGGGGAAACACTGAAGCTTTCTTT
-	-	TRBJ2-1	TRBV20-1	CSASGSGPEQFF	TGCAGTGCTAGCGGGTCGGGGCCTGAGCAGTTCTTC
-	-	TRBJ2-7	TRBV4-1	CASSQAGVLYEQYF	TGCGCCAGCAGTCAAGCAGGGGTTCTCTACGAGCAGTACTTC
few	-	TRBJ2-5	TRBV3-1	CASSQGVNPGRAETQYF	TGTGCCAGCAGCCAAGGTGTCAATCCGGGGCGAGCGGAGACCCAGTACTTC
-	-	TRBJ1-5	TRBV29-1	CSVGPGDGNQPQHF	TGCAGCGTAGGACCCGGGGATGGCAATCAGCCCCAGCATTTT
-	TRBD1	TRBJ1-1	TRBV6-5	CASSYRDRGNGMNTEAFF	TGTGCCAGCAGCTACAGGGACAGGGGGAATGGCATGAACACTGAAGCTTTCTTT
few	-	TRBJ2-3	TRBV28	CASSWGHYSYEQYF	TGTGCCAGCAGCTGGGGACACTACTCCTACGAGCAGTATTTT
many	-	TRBJ2-7	TRBV6-5	CASSRTGAEQYF	TGTGCCAGCAGCCGCACCGGAGCCGAGCAGTACTTC
few	-	TRBJ2-3	TRBV7-9	CASSELKDRLTDTQYF	TGTGCCAGCAGCGAGCTAAAAGACAGGCTCACAGATACGCAGTATTTT
-	TRBD1	TRBJ2-7	TRBV4-3	CASSQENDRGYEQYF	TGCGCCAGCAGCCAAGAAAACGACAGGGGTTACGAGCAGTACTTC
few	TRBD1	TRBJ2-3	TRBV6-2/TRBV6-3	CATETGRTDTQYF	TGTGCCACGGAGACAGGGCGGACAGATACGCAGTATTTT
-	-	TRBJ1-1	TRBV11-2	CASSLDPSGVTEAFF	TGTGCCAGCAGCTTAGATCCTAGTGGGGTAACTGAAGCTTTCTTT
-	-	TRBJ2-1	TRBV7-9	CASSPTHTDGEQFF	TGTGCCAGCAGTCCGACACACACCGACGGTGAGCAGTTCTTC
-	-	TRBJ2-7	TRBV7-9	CASSPRQNYEQYF	TGTGCCAGCAGCCCCAGACAGAACTACGAGCAGTACTTC
-	TRBD2	TRBJ2-7	TRBV27	CASNLSSGGYEQYF	TGTGCCAGCAATTTATCTAGCGGGGGGTACGAGCAGTACTTC
-	TRBD1	TRBJ1-1	TRBV29-1	CSAQHTGTEYTEAFF	TGCAGCGCCCAACATACCGGGACAGAGTACACTGAAGCTTTCTTT
once	-	TRBJ2-1	TRBV20-1	CSATVPEQFF	TGCAGTGCTACAGTCCCTGAGCAGTTCTTC
-	-	TRBJ1-2	TRBV18	CASSPPTDKSDYGYTF	TGTGCCAGCTCACCACCAACAGACAAGTCTGACTATGGCTACACCTTC
-	-	TRBJ2-7	TRBV20-1	CSAPVIRYEQYF	TGCAGTGCTCCGGTGATTCGATACGAGCAGTACTTC
once	-	TRBJ1-2	TRBV13	CASSLMVTGSNYSYTF	TGTGCCAGCAGCTTAATGGTCACAGGGTCTAACTATAGCTACACCTTC
-	-	TRBJ1-2	TRBV3-1	CASSQESPVPNYGYTF	TGTGCCAGCAGCCAAGAATCACCCGTACCAAACTATGGCTACACCTTC
-	-	TRBJ1-5	TRBV2	CASSDHRVGQPQHF	TGTGCCAGCAGCGATCACAGGGTTGGGCAGCCCCAGCATTTT
few	-	TRBJ2-3	TRBV20-1	CSARSDPPDTQYF	TGCAGTGCTAGATCAGACCCCCCAGATACGCAGTATTTT
-	-	TRBJ1-4	TRBV20-1	CSAPTVDEKLFF	TGCAGTGCCCCCACAGTTGATGAAAAACTGTTTTTT
-	-	TRBJ2-2	TRBV29-1	CSVKGPGELFF	TGCAGCGTTAAGGGCCCCGGGGAGCTGTTTTTT
-	TRBD2	TRBJ2-3	TRBV25-1	CASRHPSVASGSDTQYF	TGTGCCAGCAGACATCCCTCGGTGGCTAGCGGGTCAGATACGCAGTATTTT
few	TRBD1	TRBJ2-7	TRBV4-1	CASSQRGQGGYEQYF	TGCGCCAGCAGCCAACGGGGACAGGGGGGCTACGAGCAGTACTTC
once	-	TRBJ1-2	TRBV4-1	CASSHTLSSRGYTF	TGCGCCAGCAGCCACACTCTCAGTTCTAGGGGCTACACCTTC
-	TRBD2	TRBJ2-7	TRBV4-1	CASSQEKRDRNYEQYF	TGCGCCAGCAGCCAAGAAAAGCGGGACCGTAACTACGAGCAGTACTTC
few	-	TRBJ2-7	TRBV5-1	CASSSEASEQYF	TGCGCCAGCAGCTCCGAGGCCTCCGAGCAGTACTTC
-	-	TRBJ1-3	TRBV20-1	CSAPIGGAGNTIYF	TGCAGTGCACCCATCGGGGGGGCTGGAAACACCATATATTTT
-	TRBD1	TRBJ1-1	TRBV6-1	CATHTQGAQTEAFF	TGTGCCACCCACACACAGGGGGCGCAAACTGAAGCTTTCTTT
few	TRBD1	TRBJ1-2	TRBV5-5	CASSLDPGTGTFYTF	TGTGCCAGCAGCTTGGACCCCGGGACAGGAACCTTCTACACCTTC
-	TRBD1	TRBJ1-1	TRBV5-1	CASSVRQGKDTEAFF	TGCGCCAGCAGCGTCAGACAGGGGAAGGACACTGAAGCTTTCTTT
-	-	TRBJ1-2	TRBV20-1	CSARTPNYGYTF	TGCAGTGCTAGGACTCCTAACTATGGCTACACCTTC
few	-	TRBJ2-7	TRBV20-1	CSATTGYEQYF	TGCAGTGCTACCACAGGGTACGAGCAGTACTTC
few	-	TRBJ2-3	TRBV29-1	CSVGTNTQYF	TGCAGCGTGGGGACAAATACGCAGTATTTT
-	-	TRBJ2-7	TRBV11-2	CASSLSQGSSYEQYF	TGTGCCAGCAGCTTATCTCAGGGATCATCCTACGAGCAGTACTTC
-	TRBD2	TRBJ2-3	TRBV6-6	CASSSRLAESTDTQYF	TGTGCCAGCAGCTCCAGACTAGCGGAGAGCACAGATACGCAGTATTTT
once	-	TRBJ2-7	TRBV20-1	CSALVGWGAEQYF	TGCAGTGCGCTTGTCGGGTGGGGAGCCGAGCAGTACTTC
-	-	TRBJ1-3	TRBV7-2	CASSSGQSGNTIYF	TGTGCCAGCAGCTCCGGACAGTCTGGAAACACCATATATTTT
many	-	TRBJ1-2	TRBV7-2	CASSQTVNYGYTF	TGTGCCAGCAGCCAGACCGTAAACTATGGCTACACCTTC
-	TRBD2	TRBJ2-5	TRBV25-1	CASSIKGGGHSATQYF	TGTGCCAGCAGTATAAAGGGCGGGGGGCATTCAGCGACCCAGTACTTC
-	-	TRBJ2-1	TRBV24-1	CATSDLEGNCSYNEQFF	TGTGCCACCAGTGATTTAGAAGGAAACTGCTCCTACAATGAGCAGTTCTTC
few	-	TRBJ2-3	TRBV19	CASKTGTSSTDTQYF	TGTGCCAGTAAAACCGGGACAAGTAGTACAGATACGCAGTATTTT
-	-	TRBJ1-2	TRBV7-2	CASSIRGVDYGYTF	TGTGCCAGCAGCATACGGGGAGTGGACTATGGCTACACCTTC
-	-	TRBJ2-7	TRBV29-1	CSVGPVDPSYEQYF	TGCAGCGTTGGCCCAGTGGATCCCTCCTACGAGCAGTACTTC
-	-	TRBJ2-5	TRBV12-3/TRBV12-4	CASCSGLGEQYF	TGTGCCAGCTGCTCAGGGTTGGGGGAGCAGTACTTC
-	-	TRBJ1-1	TRBV4-2	CASSQDWDEAFF	TGTGCCAGCAGCCAAGATTGGGATGAAGCTTTCTTT
once	-	TRBJ2-3	TRBV20-1	CSGREYTDTQYF	TGCAGTGGCCGGGAGTACACAGATACGCAGTATTTT
-	-	TRBJ2-1	TRBV7-8	CASSPRRGVINEQFF	TGTGCCAGCAGCCCCCGCCGGGGTGTAATCAATGAGCAGTTCTTC
-	-	TRBJ2-7	TRBV11-2	CASSLVNRGLEQYF	TGTGCCAGCAGCTTAGTTAATCGGGGGCTCGAGCAGTACTTC
-	-	TRBJ1-1	TRBV12-3/TRBV12-4	CASSSFTAMNTEAFF	TGTGCCAGCAGTTCCTTTACAGCCATGAACACTGAAGCTTTCTTT